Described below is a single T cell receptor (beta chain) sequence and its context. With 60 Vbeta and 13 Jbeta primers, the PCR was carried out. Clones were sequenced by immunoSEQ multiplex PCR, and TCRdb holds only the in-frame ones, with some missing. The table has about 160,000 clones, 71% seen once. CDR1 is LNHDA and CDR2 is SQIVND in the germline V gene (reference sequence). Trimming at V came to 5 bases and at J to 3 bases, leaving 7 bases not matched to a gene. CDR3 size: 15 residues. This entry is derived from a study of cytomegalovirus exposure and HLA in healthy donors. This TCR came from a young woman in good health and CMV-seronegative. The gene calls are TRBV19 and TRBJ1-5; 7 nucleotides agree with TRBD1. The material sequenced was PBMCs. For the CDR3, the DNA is TGTGCCAGTAGTCCCCGACAGGGACACAATCAGCCCCAGCATTTT. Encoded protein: CASSPRQGHNQPQHF.